A single sample gave rise to the 11 T cell receptor beta chains below, sequenced in a study of T cells in Graves' hyperthyroidism and ophthalmopathy. Amplified TCR beta CDR3 regions derived from RNA transcripts. Primed by the HTBI set, a first-round RT-PCR was run on the TCR CDR3. In TCRdb, the multiplex PCR reads were re-called with MiXCR into one record per CDR3 protein. The sample lists around 600,000 distinct CDR3 sequences; 14% were seen once. Sample: blood. The receptors here all came from a woman in her late teens or twenties with Graves' ophthalmopathy.

This clonotype was counted many times. The chain recombines TRBV28 with TRBJ2-5, with 8 bases matching TRBD1. After removal of 2 bases from V and 5 bases from J, the junction contained 4 bases not matched to a gene. The CDR3 is 14 residues long. Germline CDR1 is MDHEN and CDR2 is SYDVKM. CDR3 loop: CASSLGWTGETQYF. The CDR3 nucleotides are TGTGCCAGCAGTTTAGGCTGGACAGGGGAGACCCAGTACTTC.

This clonotype has ten or more counts. The chain recombines TRBV18 with TRBJ2-3; D ambiguous. This CDR3 has 14 amino acids. V shed 3 bases and J shed 2 bases, with 9 bases lying between them. Germline-derived CDR1 and CDR2 are KGHSH and LQKENI. As DNA, the CDR3 is TGTGCCAGCTCACCGGTGACAAACACAGATACGCAGTATTTT. Residues: CASSPVTNTDTQYF.

This clonotype appeared many times. The V call is TRBV12-3 or TRBV12-4, the J call TRBJ1-5, with D perhaps matching TRBD1 (5 bases). V lost 2 bases to trimming and J lost 9 bases, with 23 bases between them. The CDR3 is made up of 17 amino acids. DNA for the CDR3: TGTGCCAGCAGTTTATGGATTCCGTCAGGGAAGTTTGGGCCCCAGCATTTT. This sequence encodes CASSLWIPSGKFGPQHF.

This clonotype was detected many times. This chain links TRBV7-8 with TRBJ2-5, with 10 nucleotides matching TRBD2. The V and J ends lost 5 bases and 3 bases, in that order; junction bases with no gene match: 12. The CDR3 sequence is 17 residues long. Germline-derived CDR1 and CDR2 are SGHVS and FQNEAQ. CDR3 in DNA: TGTGCCAGCAGCCCGAGACGACTAGCGGGCGCAAAAGAGACCCAGTACTTC. Translation gives CASSPRRLAGAKETQYF.

With regard to this clonotype: The DNA is left out, because the CDR3 cannot be placed on it with certainty; the CDR3 is given as TCRdb lists it. The J gene is TRBJ2-2, the V gene TRBV7-2. Germline V gene sequence: CDR1 SGHTA, CDR2 FQGNSA. The CDR3 is 16 residues long, ends included. The CDR3: CASSMRQARTPGSCFF.

CDR3 nucleotide sequence: TGTGCCAGCGGGAACACGGGTAGGGGCTTTCAGCCCCAGCATTTT. Its protein product is CASGNTGRGFQPQHF. The V gene is TRBV6-1, the J gene TRBJ1-5; a possible D gene is TRBD1 (5 bases). This CDR3 region has 15 residues. With 8 bases removed from V and 6 bases from J, the gap between germline ends came to 20 bases. CDR1 and CDR2 (germline): MNHNS, SASEGT.

This clonotype was observed at least ten times. This chain connects TRBV7-3 to TRBJ1-1, with unresolved D. Germline values: CDR1 SGHTA, CDR2 FQGTGA. The CDR3 spans 14 residues. V lost 1 base and J 1 base, leaving 7 bases between the germline ends. For the CDR3, the DNA is TGTGCCAGCAGCTTAAAGGGAGCGAACACTGAAGCTTTCTTT. Translating it yields CASSLKGANTEAFF. Full variable domain (remainder filled in from reference TRBV7-3 and TRBJ1-1): GAGVSQTPSNKVTEKGKYVELRCDPISGHTALYWYRQSLGQGPEFLIYFQGTGAADDSGLPNDRFFAVRPEGSVSTLKIQRTERGDSAVYLCASSLKGANTEAFFGQGTRLTVV.

Concerning this clonotype: Given a much more abundant clone one base away, this may be a read error. The rearrangement joins TRBV30 to TRBJ2-2, with TRBD1 matching 10 bases. Germline V CDR1 and CDR2: GTSNPN, SVGIG (reference sequence). V shed 5 bases and J 6 bases; nucleotides not matched to a gene: 9. The CDR3 sequence is 15 residues long. CDR3 in DNA: TGTGCCTGGGACAGGGGGCTGGGGACGGCCGGGGAGCTGTTTTTT. Translating gives CAWDRGLGTAGELFF.

This clonotype showed up many times. The chain combines TRBV28 with TRBJ2-1; D remains ambiguous. CDR3 length: 15 residues. The germline CDR1 and CDR2 sequences are MDHEN and SYDVKM. V lost 2 bases, J lost 1 base, and 9 bases lay in between. For the CDR3, the DNA is TGTGCCAGCAGTTTAACCAGTATTTCCTACAATGAGCAGTTCTTC. Residues: CASSLTSISYNEQFF. The variable domain in full, with the rest retrieved from reference TRBV28 and TRBJ2-1, is DVKVTQSSRYLVKRTGEKVFLECVQDMDHENMFWYRQDPGLGLRLIYFSYDVKMKEKGDIPEGYSVSREKKERFSLILESASTNQTSMYLCASSLTSISYNEQFFGPGTRLTVL.

This clonotype was observed many times. This chain joins TRBV30 and TRBJ1-2, with D maybe TRBD1 (6 bases). The germline CDR1 and CDR2 sequences are GTSNPN and SVGIG (reference sequence). V lost 4 bases and J 7 bases, leaving 22 bases between the germline ends. This CDR3 spans 15 amino acids. The CDR3 bases are TGTGCCTGGACCCAAGGGTCGGGGGGGCGCCGTGGCTACACCTTC. Protein product: CAWTQGSGGRRGYTF.

The sample holds many counts of this clonotype. The gene calls are TRBV2 and TRBJ1-5, with 10 bases aligning to TRBD1. V dropped 0 bases and J dropped 8; count of bases not matched to a gene: 4. The CDR3 totals 15 residues. From germline, CDR1 is SNHLY and CDR2 FYNNEI. In DNA form, the CDR3 reads TGTGCCAGCAGTGAAGCGGGACAGGGGTATGAGCCCCAGCATTTT. Protein product: CASSEAGQGYEPQHF.